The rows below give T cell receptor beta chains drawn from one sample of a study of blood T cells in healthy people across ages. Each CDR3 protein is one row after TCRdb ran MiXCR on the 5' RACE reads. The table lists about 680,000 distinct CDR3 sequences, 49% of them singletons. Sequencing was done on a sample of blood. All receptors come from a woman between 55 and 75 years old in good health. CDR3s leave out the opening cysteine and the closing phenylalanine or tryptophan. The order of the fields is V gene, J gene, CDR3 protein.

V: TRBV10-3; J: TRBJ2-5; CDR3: AISDRERETQY
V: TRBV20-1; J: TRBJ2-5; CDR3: SAARVGQETQY
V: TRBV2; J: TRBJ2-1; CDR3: ASIKEALAGESEQF
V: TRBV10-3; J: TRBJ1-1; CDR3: AISDNTGSEAF
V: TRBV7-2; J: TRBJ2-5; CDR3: ASSPQGGIQETQY
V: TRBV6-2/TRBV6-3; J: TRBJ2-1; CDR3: ASSPLRGDEQF
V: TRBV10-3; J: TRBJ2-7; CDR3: AIKGQGREQY
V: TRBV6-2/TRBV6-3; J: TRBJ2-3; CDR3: ASSFASDTQY
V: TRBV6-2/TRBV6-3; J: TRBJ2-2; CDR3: ASSGTLAGDTTGELF
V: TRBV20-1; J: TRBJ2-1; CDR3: SAIRDSYNEQF
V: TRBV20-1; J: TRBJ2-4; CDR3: SADLQGEAKNIQY
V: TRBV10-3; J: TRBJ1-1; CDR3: AISPRQGQGEAF
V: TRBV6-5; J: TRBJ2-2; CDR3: ASTPWGSNTGELF
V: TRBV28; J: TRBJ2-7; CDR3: ASSFRDRGAYEQY
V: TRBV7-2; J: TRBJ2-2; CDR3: ASSRGLSNTGELF
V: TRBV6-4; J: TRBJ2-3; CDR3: ASSAQGATDTQY
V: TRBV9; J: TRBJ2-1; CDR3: ASSVDSRATGQF
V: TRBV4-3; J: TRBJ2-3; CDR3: ASSPAIGAGNTDTQY
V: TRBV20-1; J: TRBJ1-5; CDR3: SASGGRGIDNQPQH
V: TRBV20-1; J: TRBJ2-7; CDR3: SGWGRGYEQY
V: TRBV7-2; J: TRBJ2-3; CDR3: ASRSTSGGTDTQY
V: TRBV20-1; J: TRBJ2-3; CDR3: SARSPSGSTDTQY
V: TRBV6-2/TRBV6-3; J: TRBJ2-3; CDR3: ASSYRLTGRTDTQY
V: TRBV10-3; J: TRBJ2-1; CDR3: AISSGTGVNEQF